Below are 31 T cell receptor beta chains sequenced from a single sample in a study of PD-1 blockade in classical Hodgkin lymphoma. Following autologous stem cell transplantation, relapse occurred in every patient, and exposure to brentuximab vedotin varied. The table came from immunoSEQ multiplex PCR; TCRdb's copy has only in-frame clones and leaves some out. Of tens of thousands of clones in the sample, 76% are singletons; the top ten hold about 15%. Sequencing was performed on peripheral blood mononuclear cells (PBMCs), taken before the second cycle of nivolumab. The receptors were sampled from a human donor with classical Hodgkin lymphoma.

This chain uses TRBV4-3 with TRBJ2-7; D remains ambiguous. Trimming removed 4 bases at V and 6 bases at J, with 19 bases between. This CDR3 has 15 residues. Looked up from germline, CDR1 is LGHNA and CDR2 is YSLEER. CDR3 in DNA: TGCGCCAGCAGCCCAGTCTATCCCCTGGGAAGCGAGCAGTACTTC. This codes for CASSPVYPLGSEQYF.

The chain combines TRBV6-5 with TRBJ1-1; 8 positions match TRBD1. This CDR3 is 14 amino acids long. V trimming: 7 bases; J trimming: 4 bases; junction bases outside the gene matches: 8. CDR1 and CDR2 from the germline V gene are MNHEY and SVGAGI. In nucleotides, the CDR3 is TGTGCCAGCACCAGGGGGCCTCTGGGCACTGAAGCTTTCTTT. Protein product: CASTRGPLGTEAFF.

In this sample, this clone turned up once. The rearrangement uses TRBV10-1 and TRBJ2-1; no reliable D call. In germline, CDR1 is WNHNN, CDR2 SYGVQD (reference sequence). V was shortened by 4 bases and J by 9 bases, with 13 bases between the two germline ends. This CDR3 contains 13 residues. The CDR3 protein is CASSGLPGSEQFF. In DNA, the CDR3 is TGCGCCAGCAGTGGGCTCCCCGGCAGTGAGCAGTTCTTC.

The CDR3 region has the DNA TGTGCCACCTCCATGGGACAGACTTCTAACTATGGCTACACCTTC. Encoded protein: CATSMGQTSNYGYTF. The chain employs TRBV6-5 and TRBJ1-2, with TRBD1 matching 7 bases. The trim removed 10 bases at V and 0 bases at J, leaving 11 bases unmatched. CDR3 length: 15 amino acids. Germline values: CDR1 MNHEY, CDR2 SVGAGI.

This clone was counted a few times. The chain links TRBV7-6 to TRBJ1-6; D gene unclear. The length of the CDR3 is 12 residues. CDR1 and CDR2 (germline): SGHVS, FNYEAQ. V was clipped by 5 bases and J by 4 bases, with 3 bases between them. CDR3 sequence (DNA): TGTGCCAGCAGCGGGTATAATTCACCCCTCCACTTT. Translated: CASSGYNSPLHF.

The chain combines TRBV4-3 with TRBJ1-2; D gene unclear. The CDR3 sequence is 15 residues long. The germline CDR1 and CDR2 sequences are LGHNA and YSLEER. With 0 bases removed from V and 2 bases from J, the gap between germline ends came to 10 bases. CDR3 nucleotide sequence: TGCGCCAGCAGCCAAGATTGGAATCGAAACTATGGCTACACCTTC. Its translation is CASSQDWNRNYGYTF.

The J gene is TRBJ2-3, the V gene TRBV6-1; the D gene is possibly TRBD2 (5 bases). CDR3 length: 13 amino acids. CDR1 and CDR2 (germline): MNHNS, SASEGT. Trimming shortened V by 4 bases and J by 4 bases, and 9 bases separated the two germline ends. This chain's CDR3 is CASSGGIADTQYF. In DNA form, the CDR3 reads TGTGCCAGCAGTGGAGGGATAGCAGATACGCAGTATTTT.

V usage is TRBV19 and J usage is TRBJ2-7, with TRBD1 identical over 9 bases. Trimming at V came to 8 bases and at J to 5 bases, leaving 10 bases not matched to a gene. Germline-derived CDR1 and CDR2 are LNHDA and SQIVND (reference sequence). The CDR3 totals 14 residues. The CDR3, as DNA: TGTGCCAGTCAATCGACAGGGGGTTCCGACGAGCAGTACTTC. Its translation is CASQSTGGSDEQYF.

This clone was counted between two and nine times. The V call is TRBV18, the J call TRBJ2-2; tentatively, D is TRBD2 (6 bases). The V and J ends lost 2 bases and 0 bases respectively, with 10 bases between them. Germline V gene sequence: CDR1 KGHSH, CDR2 LQKENI. The CDR3 is 16 residues long. The CDR3 region is CASSPTGGANTGELFF. CDR3 nucleotides: TGTGCCAGCTCACCAACGGGCGGGGCGAACACCGGGGAGCTGTTTTTT.

This clone has a handful of counts. This chain uses TRBV7-9 with TRBJ2-5; the D gene could be TRBD1 or TRBD2 (6 bases each). The germline V and J ends were trimmed by 7 bases and 5 bases, with 20 bases remaining between them. Germline-derived CDR1 and CDR2 are SEHNR and FQNEAQ (reference sequence). The length of the CDR3 is 15 residues. This CDR3 is CASTLDVGGDETQYF. DNA for the CDR3: TGTGCCAGCACCTTGGACGTGGGGGGCGACGAGACCCAGTACTTC.

The rearrangement uses TRBV9 and TRBJ1-2; 8 bases align to TRBD1. The CDR3 has 13 amino acids. Trimming removed 4 bases from V and 4 bases from J; junction bases left unmatched: 3. The germline gives CDR1 SGDLS, CDR2 YYNGEE. As DNA, the CDR3 is TGTGCCAGCAGCCAGGGACAGGCCTATGGCTACACCTTC. This translates into CASSQGQAYGYTF.

The gene calls are TRBV4-3 and TRBJ2-2, with D unresolved. The CDR3 extends over 15 amino acids. The V gene's germline CDR1 is LGHNA and CDR2 YSLEER. V lost 1 base and J 1 base, leaving 7 bases between the germline ends. The CDR3 nucleotides read TGCGCCAGCAGCCAAGGACCCCAGAACACCGGGGAGCTGTTTTTT. Its translation: CASSQGPQNTGELFF.

This chain connects TRBV11-2 to TRBJ1-1; no reliable D call. Trimming shortened V by 0 bases and J by 0 bases, and 8 bases separated the two germline ends. The germline V gene has CDR1 SGHAT and CDR2 FQNNGV. The CDR3 loop spans 15 amino acids. In DNA, the CDR3 is TGTGCCAGCAGCTTAGAGGGGATTATGAACACTGAAGCTTTCTTT. It encodes CASSLEGIMNTEAFF.

This clone has only one observation. The genes are TRBV5-5 and TRBJ2-2; D may be TRBD1 (7 bases). Germline V lookup: CDR1 SGHKS, CDR2 YYEKEE (reference sequence). Trimming took 4 bases from V and 2 from J, leaving 15 bases between them. This CDR3 contains 16 residues. Written as DNA, the CDR3 is TGTGCCAGCAGCCTGGGCGGGACAGCAAACACCGGGGAGCTGTTTTTT. Translated: CASSLGGTANTGELFF. Together with reference TRBV5-5 and TRBJ2-2, the CDR3 gives the full variable domain: DAGVTQSPTHLIKTRGQQVTLRCSPISGHKSVSWYQQVLGQGPQFIFQYYEKEERGRGNFPDRFSARQFPNYSSELNVNALLLGDSALYLCASSLGGTANTGELFFGEGSRLTVL.

As regards this clone: A far larger clone is off by one base, so a read error is likely. Other nucleotide sequences from this sample produce the same CDR3. V is TRBV11-2 and J is TRBJ1-2, with unresolved D. V lost 5 bases, J lost 4 bases, and 17 bases lay in between. CDR1 is SGHAT and CDR2 is FQNNGV in the germline V gene. The CDR3 consists of 15 residues. Here the CDR3 reads CASSQGYGHPYGYTF. CDR3 coding DNA: TGTGCCAGCAGCCAAGGGTATGGGCACCCCTATGGCTACACCTTC.

This clone was detected once. The chain uses TRBV5-1 and TRBJ2-5, with a weak D call TRBD2 (5 bases). The germline V gene encodes CDR1 SGHRS and CDR2 YFSETQ. V lost 0 bases and J lost 3, with 6 bases in between. This CDR3 has 13 amino acids. CDR3 in DNA: TGCGCCAGCAGCTTGGAGGGAGAAGAGACCCAGTACTTC. Its translation is CASSLEGEETQYF.

The chain uses TRBV6-1 and TRBJ1-5, with 9 bases that match TRBD1. This CDR3 is built from 15 residues. Germline V gene data show CDR1 as MNHNS and CDR2 as SASEGT. The V and J ends lost 3 bases and 0 bases, in that order; junction bases with no gene match: 0. DNA of the CDR3: TGTGCCAGCAGTGAGGACAGGGGTAGCAATCAGCCCCAGCATTTT. Amino acid sequence: CASSEDRGSNQPQHF.

The chain carries TRBV5-1 and TRBJ2-7; 10 bases line up with TRBD2. The CDR3 has 14 residues. The junction had 5 bases not matched to a gene; V was cut back by 4 bases and J by 4 bases. From germline, CDR1 is SGHRS and CDR2 YFSETQ. The CDR3 DNA reads TGCGCCAGCAGCGGGAGCGGGGGGGCTTACGAGCAGTACTTC. Translated, it gives CASSGSGGAYEQYF.

This clone was detected only a few times. This chain joins TRBV7-2 and TRBJ2-2, with TRBD2 matching over 7 bases. There are 14 residues in the CDR3. Germline V lookup: CDR1 SGHTA, CDR2 FQGNSA. Trimming removed 7 bases from V and 9 bases from J; junction bases left unmatched: 11. CDR3 sequence: CASTPGLSVRELFF. The CDR3 region has the DNA TGTGCCAGCACCCCGGGACTATCAGTCCGGGAGCTGTTTTTT.

The chain employs TRBV19 and TRBJ2-3; 10 bases are a match to TRBD2. With 0 bases clipped from V and 5 bases from J, the junction kept 5 bases outside the gene matches. Looked up from germline, CDR1 is LNHDA and CDR2 is SQIVND (reference sequence). CDR3 length: 16 residues. The CDR3 region is CASSIEASGGRDTQYF. For the CDR3, the DNA is TGTGCCAGTAGTATAGAAGCTAGCGGGGGAAGAGATACGCAGTATTTT.

This clone was counted between two and nine times. As DNA, the CDR3 is TGCGCCAGCAGCCAAGATTACGGGGCGAATTCACCCCTCCACTTT. As protein: CASSQDYGANSPLHF. This rearrangement joins TRBV4-3 to TRBJ1-6, with TRBD1 as a possible D gene (5 bases). The germline V and J ends were trimmed by 0 bases and 7 bases, with 10 bases remaining between them. This CDR3 is built from 15 residues. Germline V gene lookup returns CDR1 LGHNA and CDR2 YSLEER.

In this sample, this clone turned up a few times. J is TRBJ2-3 and V is TRBV9, with TRBD2 matching over 11 bases. Per the germline V gene, CDR1 is SGDLS and CDR2 is YYNGEE. The CDR3 totals 16 residues. J gave up 7 bases and V 0 bases, and 7 bases lay outside the gene matches. The CDR3 bases are TGTGCCAGCAGCGTAGAGGATAGCGGGGGGGCAAATACGCAGTATTTT. This codes for CASSVEDSGGANTQYF.

The sample holds a few counts of this clone. This chain links TRBV2 with TRBJ1-1; TRBD1 agrees at 7 bases. Germline assignment: CDR1 SNHLY and CDR2 FYNNEI. The CDR3 has 14 amino acids. J was trimmed by 1 base and V by 4 bases; bases with no gene match: 3. The CDR3 loop reads CASSVDRANTEAFF. The CDR3 nucleotides are TGTGCCAGCAGTGTTGACAGGGCGAACACTGAAGCTTTCTTT. Full variable domain (rest looked up from reference TRBV2 and TRBJ1-1): EPEVTQTPSHQVTQMGQEVILRCVPISNHLYFYWYRQILGQKVEFLVSFYNNEISEKSEIFDDQFSVERPDGSNFTLKIRSTKLEDSAMYFCASSVDRANTEAFFGQGTRLTVV.

V and J are TRBV5-4 and TRBJ1-2, with D unresolved. The V and J ends lost 2 bases and 2 bases respectively, with 10 bases between them. This CDR3 has 14 amino acids. Germline V gene sequence: CDR1 SGHNT, CDR2 YYREEE (reference sequence). The CDR3 sequence: CASSFSTRNYGYTF. CDR3 nucleotides: TGTGCCAGCAGCTTTTCGACAAGAAACTATGGCTACACCTTC.

This clone was seen a handful of times. The rearrangement links TRBV28 to TRBJ1-2, with D maybe TRBD1 (5 bases). The ends were cut back, 2 bases at V and 5 bases at J, with 12 bases in the middle. The germline CDR1 and CDR2 sequences are MDHEN and SYDVKM. This CDR3 comprises 14 residues. The CDR3 DNA is TGTGCCAGCAGTTTAGAAGCAGGGTGGTATGGCTACACCTTC. Its protein product is CASSLEAGWYGYTF.

The chain has TRBV4-3 and TRBJ2-1; no clear D gene. This CDR3 has 14 residues. The germline gives CDR1 LGHNA, CDR2 YSLEER. The germline V and J ends were trimmed by 0 bases and 7 bases, with 10 bases remaining between them. CDR3 coding DNA: TGCGCCAGCAGCCAAGAAGGGTGGGGTAATGAGCAGTTCTTC. This translates into CASSQEGWGNEQFF.

This clone was seen once. The chain joins TRBV7-9 to TRBJ1-3, with 9 bases fitting TRBD1. Germline V gene sequence: CDR1 SEHNR, CDR2 FQNEAQ (reference sequence). The ends lost 3 bases at V and 8 bases at J; junction bases unmatched: 8. The CDR3 is 15 residues long. CDR3 DNA sequence: TGTGCCAGCAGCTTGGGAACGGGACAGGGAGACACCATATATTTT. Protein sequence: CASSLGTGQGDTIYF.

The V call is TRBV19, the J call TRBJ1-2; D may be TRBD1 (5 bases). The V gene's germline CDR1 is LNHDA and CDR2 SQIVND (reference sequence). CDR3 size: 12 residues. V dropped 9 bases and J dropped 3 bases, with 11 bases sitting between them. The CDR3 DNA sequence: TGTGCCAGCGGCGGGACTGACTATGGCTACACCTTC. Protein: CASGGTDYGYTF.

The gene calls are TRBV6-1 and TRBJ2-7; D remains ambiguous. This CDR3 has 14 amino acids. V dropped 5 bases and J dropped 2 bases, with 13 bases sitting between them. From germline, CDR1 is MNHNS and CDR2 SASEGT. The CDR3 sequence is CASSSLAETYEQYF. The CDR3 nucleotides are TGTGCCAGCAGTTCTCTCGCAGAGACCTACGAGCAGTACTTC.

The chain has TRBV2 and TRBJ2-7; 7 bases align to TRBD1. V lost 6 bases to trimming and J lost 2 bases; unmatched junction nucleotides: 7. Germline V gene data show CDR1 as SNHLY and CDR2 as FYNNEI. CDR3 length: 14 residues. The CDR3 DNA follows: TGTGCCAGCAGGTCTGGGACAGAGACCTACGAGCAGTACTTC. This translates into CASRSGTETYEQYF. Using reference TRBV2 and TRBJ2-7 for the parts outside the CDR3, the full variable domain is EPEVTQTPSHQVTQMGQEVILRCVPISNHLYFYWYRQILGQKVEFLVSFYNNEISEKSEIFDDQFSVERPDGSNFTLKIRSTKLEDSAMYFCASRSGTETYEQYFGPGTRLTVT.

The chain combines TRBV7-3 with TRBJ2-3; the D gene is possibly TRBD1 (5 bases). V lost 5 bases and J lost 1, with 13 bases in between. The CDR3 loop spans 15 amino acids. Germline V CDR1 and CDR2: SGHTA, FQGTGA. The CDR3 loop is CASSQGASGTDTQYF. The CDR3 DNA follows: TGTGCCAGCAGCCAAGGGGCAAGCGGCACAGATACGCAGTATTTT.